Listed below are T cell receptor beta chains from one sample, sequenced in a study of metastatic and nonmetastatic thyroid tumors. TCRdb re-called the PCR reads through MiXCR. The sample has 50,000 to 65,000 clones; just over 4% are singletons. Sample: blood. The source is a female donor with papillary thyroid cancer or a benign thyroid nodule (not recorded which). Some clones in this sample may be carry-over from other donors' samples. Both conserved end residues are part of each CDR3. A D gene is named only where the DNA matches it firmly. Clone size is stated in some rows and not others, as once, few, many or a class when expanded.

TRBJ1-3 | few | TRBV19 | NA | CASSPNRSGNTIYF | TGTGCCAGTAGCCCGAACAGGTCTGGAAACACCATATATTTT
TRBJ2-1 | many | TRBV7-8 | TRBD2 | CASSLGAGGLNEQFF | TGTGCCAGCAGCTTAGGGGCGGGAGGCCTCAATGAGCAGTTCTTC
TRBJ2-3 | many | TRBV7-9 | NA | CASSLDRGGRGDTQYF | TGTGCCAGCAGCTTAGATCGGGGCGGGCGAGGGGATACGCAGTATTTT
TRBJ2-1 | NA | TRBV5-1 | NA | CASSLIMGARSEQFF | TGCGCCAGCAGCTTGATAATGGGGGCGCGTAGTGAGCAGTTCTTC
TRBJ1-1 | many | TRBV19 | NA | CASTGSSRNTEAFF | TGTGCCAGTACCGGGAGCAGCAGGAACACTGAAGCTTTCTTT
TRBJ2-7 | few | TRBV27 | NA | CASSFQGPYEQYF | TGTGCCAGCAGTTTTCAGGGGCCGTACGAGCAGTACTTC
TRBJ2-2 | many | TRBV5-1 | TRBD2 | CASRKREVGELFF | TGCGCCAGCAGAAAGCGGGAGGTCGGGGAGCTGTTTTTT
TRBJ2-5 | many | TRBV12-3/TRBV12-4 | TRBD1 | CASSFRGREETQYF | TGTGCCAGCAGTTTCAGGGGGCGAGAAGAGACCCAGTACTTC
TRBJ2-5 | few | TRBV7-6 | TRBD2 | CASSLAGGGETQYF | TGTGCCAGCAGTTTAGCGGGAGGGGGAGAGACCCAGTACTTC
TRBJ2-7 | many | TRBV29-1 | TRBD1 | CSAGTDTYEQYF | TGCAGCGCCGGGACAGACACCTACGAGCAGTACTTC
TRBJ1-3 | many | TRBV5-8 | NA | CASSAYSSIGNTIYF | TGTGCCAGCAGCGCCTACTCTTCTATTGGAAACACCATATATTTT
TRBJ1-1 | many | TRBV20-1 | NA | CSTGGTLPNSEAFF | TGCAGTACCGGTGGTACACTGCCTAACTCTGAAGCTTTCTTT
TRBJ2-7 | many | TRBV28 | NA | CASSSWTIYEQYF | TGTGCCAGCAGTTCTTGGACTATTTACGAGCAGTACTTC
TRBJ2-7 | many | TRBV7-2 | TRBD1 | CASSPNTRRTGSIEYF | TGTGCCAGCAGCCCAAACACACGCCGGACAGGGTCGATAGAGTACTTC
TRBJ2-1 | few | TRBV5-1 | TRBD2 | CASSLGATSGTYNEQFF | TGCGCCAGCAGCTTGGGGGCGACTAGCGGGACCTACAATGAGCAGTTCTTC
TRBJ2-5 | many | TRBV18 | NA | CASSPLQEETQYF | TGTGCCAGCTCACCACTCCAGGAAGAGACCCAGTACTTC
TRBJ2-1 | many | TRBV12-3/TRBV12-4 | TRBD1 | CASSSGQGGFDEQFF | TGTGCCAGCAGTTCAGGACAGGGGGGTTTCGATGAGCAGTTCTTC
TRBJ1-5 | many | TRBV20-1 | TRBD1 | CSALGQAKAYSNQPQHF | TGCAGTGCGCTGGGACAGGCGAAAGCCTATAGCAATCAGCCCCAGCATTTT
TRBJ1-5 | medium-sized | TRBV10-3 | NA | CAISESGPSGEQPQHF | TGTGCCATCAGTGAGTCGGGGCCCTCCGGGGAACAGCCCCAGCATTTT
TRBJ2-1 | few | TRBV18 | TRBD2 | CASSSKSRLAGNNEQFF | TGTGCCAGCTCATCAAAAAGTAGACTAGCGGGTAACAATGAGCAGTTCTTC
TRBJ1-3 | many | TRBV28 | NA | CASSPVEENTIYF | TGTGCCAGCAGTCCAGTTGAGGAAAACACCATATATTTT
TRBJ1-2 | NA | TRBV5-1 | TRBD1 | CASRGPGQGLGGYTF | TGCGCCAGCAGAGGACCGGGACAGGGGTTAGGCGGCTACACCTTC
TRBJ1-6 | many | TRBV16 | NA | CASSQSGRELHF | TGTGCCAGCAGCCAATCGGGAAGGGAACTCCACTTT
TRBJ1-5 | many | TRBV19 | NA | CASKGSPVRQPQHF | TGTGCCAGTAAGGGCAGCCCGGTGAGGCAGCCCCAGCATTTT
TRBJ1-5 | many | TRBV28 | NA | CASSLLSRISNQPQHF | TGTGCCAGCAGTTTATTATCTCGGATCAGCAATCAGCCCCAGCATTTT
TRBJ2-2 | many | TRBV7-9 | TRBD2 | CANRSGRSGELFF | TGTGCCAATAGGAGCGGGAGAAGCGGGGAGCTGTTTTTT
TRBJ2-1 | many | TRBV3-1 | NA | CASSQDGKSPYNEQFF | TGTGCCAGCAGCCAAGACGGGAAGTCCCCCTACAATGAGCAGTTCTTC
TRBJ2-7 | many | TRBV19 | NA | CASSGIAAYEQYF | TGTGCCAGTAGTGGTATAGCGGCATACGAGCAGTACTTC
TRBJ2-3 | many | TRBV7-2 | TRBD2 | CASSPWGAGGSDTQYF | TGTGCCAGCAGCCCCTGGGGGGCGGGAGGGTCAGATACGCAGTATTTT